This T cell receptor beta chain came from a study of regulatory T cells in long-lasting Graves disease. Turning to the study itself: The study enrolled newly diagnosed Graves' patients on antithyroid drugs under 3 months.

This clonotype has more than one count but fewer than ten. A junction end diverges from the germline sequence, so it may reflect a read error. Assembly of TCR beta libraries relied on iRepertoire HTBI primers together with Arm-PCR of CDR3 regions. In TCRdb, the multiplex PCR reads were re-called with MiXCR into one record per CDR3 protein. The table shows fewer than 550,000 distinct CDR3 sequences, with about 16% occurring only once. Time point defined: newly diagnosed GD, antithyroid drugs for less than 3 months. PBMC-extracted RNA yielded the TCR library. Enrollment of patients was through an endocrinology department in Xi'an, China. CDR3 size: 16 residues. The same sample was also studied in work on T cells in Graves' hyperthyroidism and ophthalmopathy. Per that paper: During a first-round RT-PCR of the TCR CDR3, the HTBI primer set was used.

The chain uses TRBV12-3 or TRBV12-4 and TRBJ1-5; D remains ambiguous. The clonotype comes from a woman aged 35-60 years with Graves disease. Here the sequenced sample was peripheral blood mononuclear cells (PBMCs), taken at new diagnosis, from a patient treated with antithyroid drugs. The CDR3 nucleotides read TGTGCCGGCAGTCGATCCCAGGAGGATAGCAATCAGCCCCAGCATTTT. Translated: CAGSRSQEDSNQPQHF.